This is a list of T cell receptor beta chains from one sample in a study of human T cells and chemical hapten exposure. Using its own MiXCR run on the RACE reads, TCRdb lists one record per CDR3 protein. The sample lists roughly 100,000 distinct CDR3 sequences, nearly 10% occurring once. The sequencing used whole blood, collected in connection with sensitization to the hapten diphenylcyclopropenone (DPC). These receptors were obtained from a woman in her 40s with alopecia areata. Some clones in this sample may be carry-over from other donors' samples. CDR3s include the opening cysteine and the closing phenylalanine or tryptophan. D genes are given only for firm matches. Clone size is stated in some rows and not others, as once, few, many or a class when expanded.

TRBV7-2	TRBD1	NA	TRBJ2-1	CASRDRGTSSYNEQFF	TGTGCCAGCAGGGACAGGGGGACAAGCTCCTACAATGAGCAGTTCTTC
TRBV5-1	NA	many	TRBJ2-1	CASSIRDEKVF	TGCGCCAGCAGCATCCGGGACGAGAAGGTCTTC
TRBV4-1	TRBD2	NA	TRBJ2-3	CASSQRIIQRGEGDTQYF	TGCGCCAGCAGCCAACGCATCATTCAGCGGGGGGAGGGAGATACGCAGTATTTT
TRBV7-9	NA	NA	TRBJ1-4	CASSLEPTENEKLFF	TGTGCCAGCAGCTTAGAGCCCACAGAGAATGAAAAACTGTTTTTT
TRBV5-1	TRBD2	many	TRBJ2-1	CASSLAGGSSYNEQFF	TGCGCCAGCAGCTTGGCCGGCGGGAGCTCCTACAATGAGCAGTTCTTC
TRBV6-5	TRBD2	many	TRBJ2-5	CASSYLTSGGASQETQYF	TGTGCCAGCAGTTACCTCACTAGCGGGGGGGCCTCGCAAGAGACCCAGTACTTC
TRBV7-9	NA	many	TRBJ2-7	CASSPIRDGYEQYF	TGTGCCAGCAGCCCCATCCGGGACGGTTACGAGCAGTACTTC
TRBV10-3	TRBD1	few	TRBJ1-5	CAISESTGRNQPQHF	TGTGCCATCAGTGAGTCGACAGGGCGCAATCAGCCCCAGCATTTT
TRBV12-3/TRBV12-4	NA	many	TRBJ1-2	CASSFGGYYGYTF	TGTGCCAGCAGTTTCGGGGGCTACTATGGCTACACCTTC
TRBV7-2	TRBD1	NA	TRBJ2-5	CASSQNRGETQYF	TGTGCCAGCAGCCAAAACAGGGGCGAGACCCAGTACTTC
TRBV7-8	NA	many	TRBJ1-5	CASSLRGEGGSNQPQHF	TGTGCCAGCAGCTTAAGAGGTGAGGGAGGAAGCAATCAGCCCCAGCATTTT
TRBV3-2	NA	few	TRBJ1-3	CASSRMDVPSGNTIYF	TGTGCCAGCAGCCGGATGGACGTTCCCTCTGGAAACACCATATATTTT
TRBV2	NA	many	TRBJ1-4	CASSESLGVSEKLFF	TGTGCCAGCAGTGAATCCCTTGGGGTTTCCGAAAAACTGTTTTTT
TRBV10-1	NA	many	TRBJ2-2	CASGDSYTGELFF	TGCGCCAGCGGAGACAGTTACACCGGGGAGCTGTTTTTT
TRBV3-1	NA	NA	TRBJ1-4	CASSQRTDTEKLFF	TGTGCCAGCAGCCAAAGGACAGATACGGAAAAACTGTTTTTT
TRBV12-3/TRBV12-4	TRBD2	many	TRBJ2-7	CASSFGGDNSYEQYF	TGTGCCAGCAGTTTCGGGGGGGACAACTCCTACGAGCAGTACTTC
TRBV5-6	NA	few	TRBJ2-3	CASSLRRISTDTQYF	TGTGCCAGCAGCTTAAGACGGATAAGCACAGATACGCAGTATTTT
TRBV6-1	NA	many	TRBJ1-4	CASSGPGTRNEKLFF	TGTGCCAGCAGTGGACCAGGCACCCGTAATGAAAAACTGTTTTTT
TRBV29-1	NA	few	TRBJ2-1	CSVAIRVVGADEQFF	TGCAGCGTTGCTATCCGTGTGGTAGGGGCGGATGAGCAGTTCTTC
TRBV24-1	TRBD1	many	TRBJ1-2	CATSDQGAEGYTF	TGTGCCACCAGTGATCAGGGGGCGGAAGGCTACACCTTC
TRBV18	NA	few	TRBJ2-6	CASSPAWQTNVLTF	TGTGCCAGCTCACCCGCCTGGCAGACTAACGTCCTGACTTTC
TRBV4-2	TRBD1	NA	TRBJ1-4	CASSQARQGGEKLFF	TGTGCCAGCAGCCAAGCCCGACAGGGGGGTGAAAAACTGTTTTTT
TRBV4-3	TRBD2	many	TRBJ2-1	CASSQGRGGYNEQFF	TGCGCCAGCAGCCAAGGTCGGGGGGGTTACAATGAGCAGTTCTTC
TRBV7-2	TRBD1	NA	TRBJ1-2	CASSSRQGRGYGYTF	TGTGCCAGCAGCTCTCGACAGGGTCGGGGGTATGGCTACACCTTC
TRBV7-9	NA	NA	TRBJ1-1	CVSGSMNTEAFF	TGTGTCAGCGGTTCGATGAACACTGAAGCTTTCTTT
TRBV20-1	TRBD1	many	TRBJ1-6	CSALIWDRGNSPLHF	TGCAGTGCTCTAATCTGGGACAGGGGGAATTCACCCCTCCACTTT
TRBV5-4	NA	many	TRBJ1-2	CASSSQQGFNYGYTF	TGTGCCAGCAGCTCCCAACAGGGATTTAACTATGGCTACACCTTC
TRBV24-1	TRBD1	many	TRBJ2-7	CATSDHGTGGSYEQYF	TGTGCCACCAGTGATCACGGGACAGGGGGATCCTACGAGCAGTACTTC
TRBV2	NA	few	TRBJ2-2	CASSRQVSGELVF	TGTGCCAGCAGTCGACAGGTTTCCGGGGAGCTGGTTTTT
TRBV19	TRBD1	many	TRBJ1-5	CASRTQGTGSNQPQHF	TGTGCCAGTAGAACCCAGGGGACAGGTAGCAATCAGCCCCAGCATTTT
TRBV7-6	NA	many	TRBJ1-6	CASSSGPIFSALHF	TGTGCCAGCAGCTCCGGGCCCATATTTTCGGCCCTCCACTTT
TRBV6-1	NA	many	TRBJ1-5	CASSEGGDRPQHF	TGTGCCAGCAGTGAGGGGGGGGACCGACCCCAGCATTTT
TRBV3-1	NA	many	TRBJ1-6	CASSPGTRGGSPLHF	TGTGCCAGCAGCCCCGGGACCAGGGGCGGGTCTCCCCTCCACTTT
TRBV5-4	NA	few	TRBJ2-7	CASSSGTAYEQYF	TGTGCCAGCAGCTCCGGAACGGCCTACGAGCAGTACTTC
TRBV6-6	NA	few	TRBJ1-6	CASSPRQSPLHF	TGTGCCAGCAGTCCCCGACAGTCACCCCTCCACTTT
TRBV6-5	TRBD1	many	TRBJ1-2	CASTSQVANRGWGYGYTF	TGTGCCAGCACGAGCCAAGTGGCCAACAGGGGATGGGGCTATGGCTACACCTTC
TRBV18	NA	few	TRBJ1-1	CASSFSGNTEAFF	TGTGCCAGCTCATTCTCAGGGAACACTGAAGCTTTCTTT
TRBV2	NA	many	TRBJ2-1	CASHRTRGEQFF	TGTGCCAGCCACCGAACGAGGGGTGAGCAGTTCTTC
TRBV4-1	NA	few	TRBJ1-4	CASSQDQDVGGKLFF	TGCGCCAGCAGCCAAGATCAAGACGTGGGGGGAAAACTGTTTTTT
TRBV7-2	TRBD2	many	TRBJ2-4	CASSLNPDSGKNIQYF	TGTGCCAGCAGCTTAAACCCAGATAGCGGGAAAAACATTCAGTACTTC
TRBV10-3	TRBD1	many	TRBJ2-1	CAISESKDRNNEQFF	TGTGCCATCAGTGAGTCGAAGGACAGGAACAATGAGCAGTTCTTC
TRBV25-1	TRBD2	many	TRBJ2-3	CASSSPGAGVNTDTQYF	TGTGCCAGCAGTTCTCCCGGAGCGGGGGTGAACACAGATACGCAGTATTTT
TRBV5-1	NA	many	TRBJ1-2	CASSSAGIYGYTF	TGCGCCAGCAGCTCCGCAGGGATCTATGGCTACACCTTC
TRBV18	NA	many	TRBJ1-1	CASSPSDSRTEAFF	TGTGCCAGCTCACCATCAGACAGCCGCACTGAAGCTTTCTTT
TRBV19	NA	many	TRBJ1-4	CASSTLTRNEKLFF	TGTGCCAGTAGCACACTCACCAGAAACGAAAAACTGTTTTTT
TRBV7-9	NA	many	TRBJ2-2	CAGPANGELFF	TGTGCCGGCCCCGCGAACGGGGAGCTGTTTTTT
TRBV10-3	NA	NA	TRBJ1-4	CAISESRTATNEKLFF	TGTGCCATCAGTGAGTCGAGGACAGCCACTAATGAAAAACTGTTTTTT
TRBV12-3/TRBV12-4	NA	many	TRBJ2-2	CASSANTGELFF	TGTGCCAGCAGTGCCAACACCGGGGAGCTGTTTTTT
TRBV20-1	TRBD1	many	TRBJ1-2	CSGQTGTGYGYTF	TGCAGTGGTCAGACAGGGACGGGCTATGGCTACACCTTC
TRBV15	NA	many	TRBJ2-2	CATSRDPGGRTGELFF	TGTGCCACCAGCAGAGATCCGGGGGGCCGGACCGGGGAGCTGTTTTTT
TRBV6-6	NA	few	TRBJ1-1	CASSYSRLNTEAFF	TGTGCCAGCAGTTATAGCCGGCTGAACACTGAAGCTTTCTTT
TRBV7-2	NA	NA	TRBJ2-1	CASSLAGTPSYNEQFF	TGTGCCAGCAGCTTAGCCGGGACCCCCTCCTACAATGAGCAGTTCTTC
TRBV12-3/TRBV12-4	NA	NA	TRBJ1-2	CASSSRGRVNYGYTF	TGTGCCAGCAGTTCCCGGGGCCGTGTCAACTATGGCTACACCTTC
TRBV7-6	NA	few	TRBJ1-1	CASSRQGLGTEAFF	TGTGCCAGCAGCCGTCAGGGGCTCGGCACTGAAGCTTTCTTT
TRBV12-3/TRBV12-4	NA	many	TRBJ2-3	CASSFSTQYF	TGTGCCAGCAGTTTCAGTACGCAGTATTTT
TRBV4-1	NA	NA	TRBJ2-3	CASSRGDLGTDTQYF	TGCGCCAGCAGCAGGGGTGACCTGGGCACAGATACGCAGTATTTT
TRBV7-8	NA	many	TRBJ2-3	CASSLALQRVADTQYF	TGTGCCAGCAGCTTAGCTCTCCAGAGGGTGGCAGATACGCAGTATTTT
TRBV9	TRBD2	few	TRBJ2-1	CASSVRSSGAIEQFF	TGTGCCAGCAGCGTACGGTCTAGCGGGGCGATTGAGCAGTTCTTC